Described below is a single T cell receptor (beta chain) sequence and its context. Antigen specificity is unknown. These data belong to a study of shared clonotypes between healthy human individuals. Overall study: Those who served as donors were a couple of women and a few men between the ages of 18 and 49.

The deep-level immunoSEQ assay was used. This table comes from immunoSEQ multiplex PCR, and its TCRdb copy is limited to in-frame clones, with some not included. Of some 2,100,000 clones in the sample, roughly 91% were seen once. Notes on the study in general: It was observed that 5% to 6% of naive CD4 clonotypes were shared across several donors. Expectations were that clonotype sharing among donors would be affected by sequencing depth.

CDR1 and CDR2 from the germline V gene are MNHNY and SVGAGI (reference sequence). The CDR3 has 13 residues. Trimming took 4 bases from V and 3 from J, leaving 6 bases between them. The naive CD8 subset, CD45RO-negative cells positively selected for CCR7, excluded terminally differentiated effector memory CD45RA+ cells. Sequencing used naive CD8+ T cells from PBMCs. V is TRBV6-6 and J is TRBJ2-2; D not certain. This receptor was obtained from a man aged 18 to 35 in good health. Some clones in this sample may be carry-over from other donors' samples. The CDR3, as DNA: TGTGCCAGCAGTTGGGTAGACACCGGGGAGCTGTTTTTT. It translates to CASSWVDTGELFF.